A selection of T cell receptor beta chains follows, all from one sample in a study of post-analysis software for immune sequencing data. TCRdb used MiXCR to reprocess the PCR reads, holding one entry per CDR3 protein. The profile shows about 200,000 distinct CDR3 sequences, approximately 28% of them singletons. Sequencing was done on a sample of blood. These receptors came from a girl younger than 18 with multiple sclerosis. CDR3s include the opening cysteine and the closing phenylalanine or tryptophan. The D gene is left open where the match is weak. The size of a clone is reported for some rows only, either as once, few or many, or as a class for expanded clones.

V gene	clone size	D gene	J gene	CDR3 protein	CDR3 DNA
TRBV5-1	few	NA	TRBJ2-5	CASSGVGDQQETQYF	TGCGCCAGCAGCGGGGTCGGGGACCAACAAGAGACCCAGTACTTC
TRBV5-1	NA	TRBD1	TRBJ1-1	CASSLAGGDEAFF	TGCGCCAGCAGCTTGGCAGGGGGCGATGAAGCTTTCTTT
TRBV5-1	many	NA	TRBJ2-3	CASSLQGAGAADTQYF	TGCGCCAGCAGCTTGCAAGGCGCGGGGGCCGCAGATACGCAGTATTTT
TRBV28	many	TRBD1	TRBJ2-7	CASSTAGTGGGYEQYF	TGTGCCAGCAGCACGGCCGGGACAGGGGGTGGGTACGAGCAGTACTTC
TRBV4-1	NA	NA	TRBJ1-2	CASSQEGEFYGYTF	TGCGCCAGCAGCCAAGAGGGTGAGTTCTATGGCTACACCTTC
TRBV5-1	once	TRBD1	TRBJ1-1	CASSLASQGAYTEAFF	TGCGCCAGCAGCTTGGCCTCCCAGGGGGCATACACTGAAGCTTTCTTT
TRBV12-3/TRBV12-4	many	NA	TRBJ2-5	CASSSNSAGETQYF	TGTGCCAGCAGTTCCAATTCGGCTGGGGAGACCCAGTACTTC
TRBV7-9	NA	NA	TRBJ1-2	CASSLAGTKAGSYGYTF	TGTGCCAGCAGCTTAGCTGGGACGAAGGCAGGTAGCTATGGCTACACCTTC
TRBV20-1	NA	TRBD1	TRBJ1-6	CSARANTGDGSPLHF	TGCAGTGCTAGAGCCAATACAGGGGATGGATCACCCCTCCACTTT
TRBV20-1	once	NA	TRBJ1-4	CSASAGREKRFF	TGCAGTGCTAGCGCAGGACGTGAAAAACGGTTTTTT
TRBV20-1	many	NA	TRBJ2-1	CSGVRGVNNEQFF	TGCAGTGGGGTCCGGGGAGTTAACAATGAGCAGTTCTTC
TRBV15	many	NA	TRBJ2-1	CATSRERDTNNNEQFF	TGTGCCACCAGCAGAGAACGGGATACCAACAACAATGAGCAGTTCTTC
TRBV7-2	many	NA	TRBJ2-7	CASSPTLQYEQYF	TGTGCCAGCAGCCCCACCTTACAATACGAGCAGTACTTC
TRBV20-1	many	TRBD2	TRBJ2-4	CSARGLAGIKNIQYF	TGCAGTGCGAGGGGCCTAGCGGGGATCAAAAACATTCAGTACTTC